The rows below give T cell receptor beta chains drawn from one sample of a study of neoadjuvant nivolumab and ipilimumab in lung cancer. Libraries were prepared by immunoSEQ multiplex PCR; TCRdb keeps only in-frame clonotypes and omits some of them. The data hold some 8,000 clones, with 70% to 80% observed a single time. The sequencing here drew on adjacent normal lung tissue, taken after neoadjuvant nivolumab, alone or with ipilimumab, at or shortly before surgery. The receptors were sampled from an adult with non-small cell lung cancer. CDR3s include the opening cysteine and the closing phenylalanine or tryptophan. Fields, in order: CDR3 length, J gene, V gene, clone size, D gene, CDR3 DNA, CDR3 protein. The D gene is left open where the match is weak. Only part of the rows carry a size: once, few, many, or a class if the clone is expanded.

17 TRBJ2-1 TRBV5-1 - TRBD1 TGCGCCAGCAGCTTGGGCTTTATAGGGGGCCCATTCAATGAGCAGTTCTTC CASSLGFIGGPFNEQFF
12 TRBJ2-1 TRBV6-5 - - TGTGCCAGCAGTTACTCGAATACTGAGCAGTTCTTC CASSYSNTEQFF
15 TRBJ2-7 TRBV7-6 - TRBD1 TGTGCCAGCAGCTTAGAAAAACAGGGGTCTTACGAGCAGTACTTC CASSLEKQGSYEQYF
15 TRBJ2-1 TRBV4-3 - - TGCGCCAGCAGCCAAGGCCCGGGACGGATTAATGAGCAGTTCTTC CASSQGPGRINEQFF
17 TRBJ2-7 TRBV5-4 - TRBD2 TGTGCCAGCAGCTTGCGCCTTAGTTCGGGGGGACCCTACGAGCAGTACTTC CASSLRLSSGGPYEQYF
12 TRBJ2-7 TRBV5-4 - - TGTGCCAGCAGCGTAAACGGGGGCGAGCAGTACTTC CASSVNGGEQYF
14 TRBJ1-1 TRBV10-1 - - TGCGCCAGCAGTCCTGGGAGCGGGGGCACTGAAGCTTTCTTT CASSPGSGGTEAFF
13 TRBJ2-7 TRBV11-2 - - TGTGCCAGCAGCTTAGGGTGGGGCTACGAGCAGTACTTC CASSLGWGYEQYF
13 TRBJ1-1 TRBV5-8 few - TGTGCCAGCAGCTTATTGTGGAACACTGAAGCTTTCTTT CASSLLWNTEAFF
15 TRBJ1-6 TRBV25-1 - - TGTGCCAGCAGTGGCTCCAATTTGGACAGTTCACCCCTCCACTTT CASSGSNLDSSPLHF
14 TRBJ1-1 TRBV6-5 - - TGTGCCAGCGGATTACCAGGTGTAAACACTGAAGCTTTCTTT CASGLPGVNTEAFF
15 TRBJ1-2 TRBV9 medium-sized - TGTGCCAGCAGCGTAGCTTGGAGCAGAGACTATGGCTACACCTTC CASSVAWSRDYGYTF
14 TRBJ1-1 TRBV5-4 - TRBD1 TGTGCCAGCAGGACAGGGGAACTGAACACTGAAGCTTTCTTT CASRTGELNTEAFF
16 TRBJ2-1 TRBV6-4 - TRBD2 TGTGCCAGCAGTGATACCGGGACTAGCGGGTACAATGAGCAGTTCTTC CASSDTGTSGYNEQFF
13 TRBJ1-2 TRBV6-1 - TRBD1 TGTGCCAGCACCACAGGGGGACTCTATGGCTACACCTTC CASTTGGLYGYTF
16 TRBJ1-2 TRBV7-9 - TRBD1 TGTGCCAGCAGCTCCGGAGGGGGCGCTGATGACTATGGCTACACCTTC CASSSGGGADDYGYTF
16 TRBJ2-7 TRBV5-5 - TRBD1 TGTGCCAGCAGCTTGGTTGGGACAGGGAGTTCCTACGAGCAGTACTTC CASSLVGTGSSYEQYF
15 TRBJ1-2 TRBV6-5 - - TGTGCCAGCAGTTACGCCGGGACCGTCCTCTATGGCTACACCTTC CASSYAGTVLYGYTF
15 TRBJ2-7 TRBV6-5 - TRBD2 TGTGCCAGCAGTCCCAGACTAGCGGGGGGGAACGAGCAGTACTTC CASSPRLAGGNEQYF
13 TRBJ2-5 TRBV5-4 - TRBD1 TGTGCCAGCAGCGTGACAGGGCAAGAGACCCAGTACTTC CASSVTGQETQYF
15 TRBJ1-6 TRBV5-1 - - TGCGCCAGCAGCTTGGTGGAGCTTCCAAATTCACCCCTCCACTTT CASSLVELPNSPLHF
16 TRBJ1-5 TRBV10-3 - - TGTGCCATCAGTGAATCGCTTGGGTATAGCAATCAGCCCCAGCATTTT CAISESLGYSNQPQHF
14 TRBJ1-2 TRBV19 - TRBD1 TGTGCCAGTAGAGGACAGGGGGCTGACTATGGCTACACCTTC CASRGQGADYGYTF
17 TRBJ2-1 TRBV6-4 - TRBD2 TGTGCCAGCAGAGCAAATCCGGGACTAGCGGGTTACAATGAGCAGTTCTTC CASRANPGLAGYNEQFF
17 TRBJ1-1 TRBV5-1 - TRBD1 TGCGCCAGCAGCTTGGGCGGGACAGGGGTGGCGAACACTGAAGCTTTCTTT CASSLGGTGVANTEAFF
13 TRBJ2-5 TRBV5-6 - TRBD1 TGTGCCAGCAGCCAGCCGACAGGGGAGACCCAGTACTTC CASSQPTGETQYF
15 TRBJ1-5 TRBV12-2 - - TGTGCAAGTCGCTTAGTACGGGGGAACAATCAGCCCCAGCATTTT CASRLVRGNNQPQHF
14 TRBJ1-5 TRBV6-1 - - TGTGCCAGCAGTAGCTCGGGGGGCGGACAGCCCCAGCATTTT CASSSSGGGQPQHF
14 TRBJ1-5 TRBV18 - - TGTGCCAGCTCACCCGACAGGAACAATCAGCCCCAGCATTTT CASSPDRNNQPQHF